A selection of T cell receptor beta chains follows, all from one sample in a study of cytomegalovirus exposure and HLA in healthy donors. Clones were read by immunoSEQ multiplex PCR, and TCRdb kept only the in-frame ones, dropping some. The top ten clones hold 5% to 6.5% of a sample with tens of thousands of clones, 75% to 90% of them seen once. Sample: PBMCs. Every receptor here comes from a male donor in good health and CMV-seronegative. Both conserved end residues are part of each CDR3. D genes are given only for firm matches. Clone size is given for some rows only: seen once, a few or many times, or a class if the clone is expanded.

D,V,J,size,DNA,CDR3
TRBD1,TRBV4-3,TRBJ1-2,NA,TGCGCCAGCAGCTCTCAGACAGGGGGGCGATATGGCTACACCTTC,CASSSQTGGRYGYTF
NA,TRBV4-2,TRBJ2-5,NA,TGTGCCAGCAGCCAAGAGATTGGACAGAAAGAGACCCAGTACTTC,CASSQEIGQKETQYF
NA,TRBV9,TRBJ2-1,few,TGTGCCAGCAGCGTAGTCCCTTTCGAGGGGCAGTTCTTC,CASSVVPFEGQFF
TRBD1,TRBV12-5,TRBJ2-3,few,TGTGCTAGTGGTTTGGGGGGACAGTCGGGCCCCACAGATACGCAGTATTTT,CASGLGGQSGPTDTQYF
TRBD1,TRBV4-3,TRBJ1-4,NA,TGCGCCAGCCGCAGCCAAAGGGACAGGTCTAATGAAAAACTGTTTTTT,CASRSQRDRSNEKLFF
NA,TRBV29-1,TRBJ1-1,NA,TGCAGCGTTGAAGGTGGCAGGCTGAACACTGAAGCTTTCTTT,CSVEGGRLNTEAFF
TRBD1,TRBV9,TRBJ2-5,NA,TGTGCCAGCAGCGTAGGGACAGGGGGAGGAGAGACCCAGTACTTC,CASSVGTGGGETQYF
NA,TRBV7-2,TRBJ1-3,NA,TGTGCCAGTAGCTTAAAGGGGCAAGGCAAATATTTT,CASSLKGQGKYF
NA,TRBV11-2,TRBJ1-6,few,TGTGCCAGCAGCTCCGGAGTTAATTCACCCCTCCACTTT,CASSSGVNSPLHF
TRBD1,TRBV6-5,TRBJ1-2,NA,TGTGCCAGCAGTCACAGGGGTGGCGGCTACACCTTC,CASSHRGGGYTF
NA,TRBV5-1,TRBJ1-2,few,TGCGCCAGCAGCTTGGCCGGGCGGGTCTCTGGCTACACCTTC,CASSLAGRVSGYTF
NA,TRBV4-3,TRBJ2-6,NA,TGCGCCAGCAGCCAAGAGGGTCCCGGGGTGGTTGGGGCCAACGTCCTGACTTTC,CASSQEGPGVVGANVLTF
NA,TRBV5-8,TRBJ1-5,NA,TGTGCCAGCAGCTTGTATGGGGGGGGCTCCCTCAATCAGCCCCAGCATTTT,CASSLYGGGSLNQPQHF
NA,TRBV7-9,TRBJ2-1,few,TGTGCCAGCAGGCCTACAGGAGCCTACAATGAGCAGTTCTTC,CASRPTGAYNEQFF
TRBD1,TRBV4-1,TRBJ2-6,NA,TGCGCCAGCAGCCAAGCGGGACAGGCGATCTCTGGGGCCAACGTCCTGACTTTC,CASSQAGQAISGANVLTF
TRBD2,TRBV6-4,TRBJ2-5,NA,TGTGCCAGCAGTGAAATCGCGGGAGCGCAAGAGACCCAGTACTTC,CASSEIAGAQETQYF
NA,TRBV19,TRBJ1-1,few,TGTGCCAGTAGTATAACCCAGGGACTGGAAGCTTTCTTT,CASSITQGLEAFF
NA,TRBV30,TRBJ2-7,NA,TGTGCCTGGAGTGTAGGTCAGGCCTACGAGCAGTACTTC,CAWSVGQAYEQYF
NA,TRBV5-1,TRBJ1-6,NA,TGCGCCAGCAGCTTGGGGGACAAACATAATTCACCCCTCCACTTT,CASSLGDKHNSPLHF
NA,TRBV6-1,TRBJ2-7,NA,TGTGCCAGCAGTGGTCGCCTACAGGGATACGAGCAGTACTTC,CASSGRLQGYEQYF
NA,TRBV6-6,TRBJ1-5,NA,TGTGCCAGCAGTTACGGCAGGGCCAGCAATCAGCCCCAGCATTTT,CASSYGRASNQPQHF
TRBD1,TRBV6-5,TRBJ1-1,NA,TGTGCCAGCAGCCGTTTCAGGACAGGGAGCACTGAAGCTTTCTTT,CASSRFRTGSTEAFF
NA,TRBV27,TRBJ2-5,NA,TGTGCCAGCAGTTTACTGTGGGGGGATGGGACCCAGTACTTC,CASSLLWGDGTQYF
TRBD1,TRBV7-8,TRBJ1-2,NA,TGTGCCAGCACCCACAGGGGTAACTATGGCTACACCTTC,CASTHRGNYGYTF
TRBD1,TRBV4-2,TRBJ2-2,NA,TGTGCCAGCAGCCAAAAACAGGGGGCCACCGGGGAGCTGTTTTTT,CASSQKQGATGELFF
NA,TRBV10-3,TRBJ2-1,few,TGTGCCATCAGGGACTGGAGTGAGCAGTTCTTC,CAIRDWSEQFF
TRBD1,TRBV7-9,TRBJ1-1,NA,TGTGCCAGCAGACTACCCCCCCGACAGGGACTGAACACTGAAGCTTTCTTT,CASRLPPRQGLNTEAFF
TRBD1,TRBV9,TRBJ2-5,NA,TGTGCCAGCAGCCCCTGGACAGGGCAGCAAGAGACCCAGTACTTC,CASSPWTGQQETQYF
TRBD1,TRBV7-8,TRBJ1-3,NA,TGTGCCAGCAGCTTGACAGGGGGCCGGGGAAACACCATATATTTT,CASSLTGGRGNTIYF
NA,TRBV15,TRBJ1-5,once,TGTGCCACCAGCAGAGAAGCGGGGGGGAATCAGCCCCAGCATTTT,CATSREAGGNQPQHF
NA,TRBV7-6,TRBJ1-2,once,TGTGCCAGCAGCTTATCGGCGAGGGATACTAACTATGGCTACACCTTC,CASSLSARDTNYGYTF
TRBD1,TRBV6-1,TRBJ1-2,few,TGTGCCAGCAGTGGACAGGGGGCTAACTATGGCTACACCTTC,CASSGQGANYGYTF
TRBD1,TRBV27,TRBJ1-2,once,TGTGCCAGCAGTTCGACCGGGACAGGGGGTAACTATGGCTACACCTTC,CASSSTGTGGNYGYTF
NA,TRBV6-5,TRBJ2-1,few,TGTGCCAGCAGTACAAACCCTAATGAGCAGTTCTTC,CASSTNPNEQFF
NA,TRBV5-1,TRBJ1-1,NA,TGCGCCAGCAGCCCTGGACACTACGGGACTGAAGCTTTCTTT,CASSPGHYGTEAFF
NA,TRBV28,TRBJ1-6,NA,TGTGCCAGCAGTTTAGCTGACAGGCTTGTGGGTTCACCCCTCCACTTT,CASSLADRLVGSPLHF
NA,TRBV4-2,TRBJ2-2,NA,TGTGCCAGCAGCCAAGGTCAAAACACCGGGGAGCTGTTTTTT,CASSQGQNTGELFF
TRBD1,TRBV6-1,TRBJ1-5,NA,TGTGCCAGCAGTGAGCTTCAGGACAGGGCTGATCAGCCCCAGCATTTT,CASSELQDRADQPQHF
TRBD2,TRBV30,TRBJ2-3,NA,TGTGCCTGGAGTGGAGCCAGCGGGGGCCTTCGAGGCACAGATACGCAGTATTTT,CAWSGASGGLRGTDTQYF
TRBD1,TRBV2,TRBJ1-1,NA,TGTGCCAGCAGTTTTAGTCAGGGGGACACTGAAGCTTTCTTT,CASSFSQGDTEAFF
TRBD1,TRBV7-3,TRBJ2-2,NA,TGTGCCAGCAGCTTAACTCGACAGGGCGGGGAGCTGTTTTTT,CASSLTRQGGELFF
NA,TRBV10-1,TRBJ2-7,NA,TGCGCCAGCAGTGAAGAGAGGGAAGTAGCCTACGAGCAGTACTTC,CASSEEREVAYEQYF
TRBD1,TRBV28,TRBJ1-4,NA,TGTGCCAGCAGTTTTGGGATCGGGACAGTCGCTGGAAAACTGTTTTTT,CASSFGIGTVAGKLFF
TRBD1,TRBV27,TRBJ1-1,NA,TGTGCCAGCAGTTTGGACAGGGTCACTGAAGCTTTCTTT,CASSLDRVTEAFF
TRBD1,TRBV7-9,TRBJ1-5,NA,TGTGCCAGCAGCTTTGGGACAGGGGCTAGCAATCAGCCCCAGCATTTT,CASSFGTGASNQPQHF
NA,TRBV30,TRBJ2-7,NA,TGTGCCTGGACCCACCCCTGGACAACGACCTACGAGCAGTACTTC,CAWTHPWTTTYEQYF
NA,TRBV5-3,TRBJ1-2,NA,TGTGCCAGAAGCAGGGAGGAGAGTAACTATGGCTACACCTTC,CARSREESNYGYTF
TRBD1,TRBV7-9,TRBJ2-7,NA,TGTGCCAGCAGCTTCTCCAGGGGGTCCTACGAGCAGTACTTC,CASSFSRGSYEQYF
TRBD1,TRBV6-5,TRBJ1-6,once,TGTGCCAGCAGGGGGGAGCCCTACAGGGGCGCACCCCTCCACTTT,CASRGEPYRGAPLHF
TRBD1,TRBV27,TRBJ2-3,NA,TGTGCCAGCAGTTGGACAGGGGGCCCAGATACGCAGTATTTT,CASSWTGGPDTQYF
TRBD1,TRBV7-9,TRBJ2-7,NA,TGTGCCAGCAGCCGACAGGGGTTAAGCTACGAGCAGTACTTC,CASSRQGLSYEQYF
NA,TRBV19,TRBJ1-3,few,TGTGCCAGTACCAGCACCTGGGCAGCCTATGTCACCATATATTTT,CASTSTWAAYVTIYF
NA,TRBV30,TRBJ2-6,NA,TGTGCCTTAGGAGGGGGCGGCTGGACGGCTGGGGCCAACGTCCTGACTTTC,CALGGGGWTAGANVLTF
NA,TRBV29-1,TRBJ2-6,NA,TGCAGCGTGATGCCCGGGTTCTCTGGGGCCAACGTCCTGACTTTC,CSVMPGFSGANVLTF